This T cell receptor (beta chain) came from a study of regulatory T cells in long-lasting Graves disease. Study-wide points: Persistent disease preferred TRBV28, TRBJ1-2 and TRBJ2-5.

V shed 6 bases and J 7 bases; nucleotides not matched to a gene: 8. The CDR3 runs to 15 residues. This clonotype has more than one count but fewer than ten. Its cognate antigen is unknown. The time point was: newly diagnosed GD, antithyroid drugs for less than 3 months. TCR sequences were obtained from RNA taken from PBMCs. Assembly of TCR beta libraries relied on iRepertoire HTBI primers together with Arm-PCR of CDR3 regions. TCRdb reprocessed the multiplex PCR reads via MiXCR and lists one record per CDR3 protein. Altogether 450,000 to 600,000 distinct CDR3 sequences are present, about 14% being singletons, with the ten largest covering 10%. The same data also contributed to another study, on T cells in Graves' hyperthyroidism and ophthalmopathy. That publication notes: First-round RT-PCR with HTBI primers amplified the TCR CDR3 region.

This receptor was obtained from a man aged 25 to 40 with Graves disease. The sample in question was peripheral blood mononuclear cells (PBMCs), obtained at new diagnosis, from a patient treated with antithyroid drugs. The chain has TRBV12-3 or TRBV12-4 and TRBJ2-1, with TRBD2 identical over 11 bases. The CDR3 nucleotides read TGTGCCAGCAGGCATACTAGCGGGAGAACAAATGAGCAGTTCTTC. Translating gives CASRHTSGRTNEQFF.